The 24 T cell receptor beta chains given below trace back to one sample, sequenced in a study of shared clonotypes between healthy human individuals. Sequencing was performed with immunoSEQ multiplex PCR; in TCRdb, only in-frame clones are kept and a portion is missing. The sample contains about 700,000 clones, around 72% of which appear only once. The sample taken for sequencing was memory CD4+ T cells sorted from blood. The subset here: CD45RA-negative fraction. The source is a woman aged 25 to 39 in good health.

This clone was seen more than once but under ten times. The chain combines TRBV7-3 with TRBJ2-2, with D perhaps TRBD2 (6 bases). The CDR3 has 15 amino acids. V was pared by 2 bases and J by 1 base, with 8 bases between. Germline CDR1 reads SGHTA; CDR2 reads FQGTGA. The CDR3: CASSLLSGNTGELFF. Here the CDR3 DNA reads TGTGCCAGCAGCTTACTTAGCGGGAACACCGGGGAGCTGTTTTTT.

V usage is TRBV7-9 and J usage is TRBJ2-5, with D uncertain. Germline CDR1 and CDR2: SEHNR and FQNEAQ (reference sequence). V was pared by 1 base and J by 10 bases, with 16 bases between. CDR3 length: 14 residues. The CDR3 sequence: CASSLGVPLLDQYF. DNA of the CDR3: TGTGCCAGCAGCTTAGGGGTCCCCCTTCTGGACCAGTACTTC.

This clone occurred once. The chain joins TRBV28 to TRBJ2-3; D possibly corresponds to TRBD1 (6 bases). V shed 5 bases and J shed 2 bases, with 14 bases lying between them. The germline V gene has CDR1 MDHEN and CDR2 SYDVKM. The CDR3 covers 15 residues. The CDR3 DNA reads as TGTGCCAGCAGTCCACCCGGGACATACACAGATACGCAGTATTTT. Its translation: CASSPPGTYTDTQYF.

The chain recombines TRBV13 with TRBJ2-2; TRBD1 matches at 8 bases. Germline V lookup: CDR1 PRHDT, CDR2 FYEKMQ (reference sequence). The CDR3 sequence is 15 residues long. The ends lost 3 bases at V and 1 base at J; junction bases unmatched: 1. The CDR3 protein is CASSLTGVNTGELFF. The CDR3 DNA sequence: TGTGCCAGCAGCTTGACAGGGGTGAACACCGGGGAGCTGTTTTTT.

V and J are TRBV5-6 and TRBJ1-1; D is perhaps TRBD1 (6 bases). Trimming shortened V by 3 bases and J by 3 bases, and 15 bases separated the two germline ends. Germline CDR1 reads SGHDT; CDR2 reads YYEEEE. The CDR3 has 15 residues. DNA of the CDR3: TGTGCCAGCAGCTCGACGTGGGGGGCTGACACTGAAGCTTTCTTT. Residues: CASSSTWGADTEAFF.

The V and J genes are TRBV7-9 and TRBJ2-5; 8 bases are shared with TRBD2. This CDR3 is built from 15 residues. The V and J ends lost 3 bases and 1 base, in that order; junction bases with no gene match: 4. Germline V gene lookup returns CDR1 SEHNR and CDR2 FQNEAQ (reference sequence). The CDR3 sequence is CASSFGLAFQETQYF. CDR3 nucleotides: TGTGCCAGCAGCTTCGGACTAGCCTTCCAAGAGACCCAGTACTTC. Combining the CDR3 with reference TRBV7-9 and TRBJ2-5 gives the whole variable domain DTGVSQNPRHKITKRGQNVTFRCDPISEHNRLYWYRQTLGQGPEFLTYFQNEAQLEKSRLLSDRFSAERPKGSFSTLEIQRTEQGDSAMYLCASSFGLAFQETQYFGPGTRLLVL.

This clone occurred a few times. The rearrangement joins TRBV28 to TRBJ2-7; 14 bases agree with TRBD2. V gave up 2 bases and J gave up 3 bases; unmatched junction bases: 3. The CDR3 is made up of 16 amino acids. CDR1 is MDHEN, CDR2 SYDVKM, per germline. CDR3 sequence: CASSLAGLAGVYEQYF. The CDR3 DNA reads TGTGCCAGCAGTTTAGCGGGACTAGCGGGAGTCTACGAGCAGTACTTC.

The chain is built from TRBV15 and TRBJ2-3; TRBD2 matches at 9 bases. The CDR3 consists of 16 residues. CDR1 and CDR2 from the germline V gene are LNHNV and YYDKDF (reference sequence). Trimming took 1 base from V and 3 from J; bases not matched to a gene: 5. The CDR3 loop is CATSRGGSGRTDTQYF. In DNA form, the CDR3 reads TGTGCCACCAGCAGAGGGGGTAGCGGGAGAACAGATACGCAGTATTTT.

V and J are TRBV28 and TRBJ1-5, with 7 positions matching TRBD1. The CDR3 runs to 16 residues. Germline V lookup: CDR1 MDHEN, CDR2 SYDVKM. The V and J ends lost 4 bases and 3 bases, in that order; junction bases with no gene match: 9. The CDR3 bases are TGTGCCAGCAGTTCCCGTAGACAGGGATCCAATCAGCCCCAGCATTTT. This sequence encodes CASSSRRQGSNQPQHF.

The rearrangement joins TRBV10-1 to TRBJ1-3, with a weak D call TRBD1 (5 bases). This CDR3 contains 15 residues. V lost 5 bases and J lost 0, with 11 bases in between. Looked up from germline, CDR1 is WNHNN and CDR2 is SYGVQD (reference sequence). The DNA of the CDR3 is TGCGCCAGCAGTTCCGGGACCGTCTCTGGAAACACCATATATTTT. Its translation: CASSSGTVSGNTIYF.

The gene calls are TRBV7-2 and TRBJ1-4, with D possibly TRBD1 on 5 matching bases. This CDR3 comprises 14 residues. With 2 bases removed from V and 5 bases from J, the gap between germline ends came to 9 bases. Germline V gives CDR1 SGHTA, CDR2 FQGNSA. Here the CDR3 DNA reads TGTGCCAGCAGCTTACAGGGAAGGAATGAAAAACTGTTTTTT. Translation: CASSLQGRNEKLFF.

The chain has TRBV2 and TRBJ2-1; D uncertain. This CDR3 contains 13 residues. From germline, CDR1 is SNHLY and CDR2 FYNNEI. Trimming removed 0 bases at V and 12 bases at J, with 12 bases between. The CDR3 protein is CASSEAPSLRQFF. CDR3 DNA: TGTGCCAGCAGTGAAGCCCCCAGTTTAAGGCAGTTCTTC.

This clone came up a few times. V gene TRBV10-3 combines with J gene TRBJ2-5; 9 bases map to TRBD2. V shed 2 bases and J 5 bases; nucleotides not matched to a gene: 6. Germline V lookup: CDR1 ENHRY, CDR2 SYGVKD. The CDR3 totals 15 residues. CDR3: CAISEASGMGETQYF. The CDR3, as DNA: TGTGCCATCAGTGAGGCTAGCGGGATGGGTGAGACCCAGTACTTC.

The chain is built from TRBV7-2 and TRBJ2-3; tentative D call: TRBD1 (6 bases). There are 13 residues in the CDR3. CDR1 and CDR2 from the germline V gene are SGHTA and FQGNSA. The germline V and J ends were trimmed by 5 bases and 11 bases, with 17 bases remaining between them. The CDR3 nucleotides read TGTGCCAGCAGCCCTAAGGGGGTTCGGCGGCAGTATTTT. Translation: CASSPKGVRRQYF.

This chain joins TRBV6-1 and TRBJ2-3; D is uncertain. Trimming left V 8 bases short and J 4 bases short, with 7 bases between. This CDR3 is built from 11 residues. From germline, CDR1 is MNHNS and CDR2 SASEGT. The CDR3 DNA is TGTGCCAGCGGGGTCGCAGATACGCAGTATTTT. This translates into CASGVADTQYF.

This clone has a handful of counts. V usage is TRBV15 and J usage is TRBJ1-4, with D possibly TRBD1 on 5 matching bases. CDR3 length equals 15 residues. V was clipped by 3 bases and J by 7 bases, with 15 bases between them. Looked up from germline, CDR1 is LNHNV and CDR2 is YYDKDF (reference sequence). As DNA, the CDR3 is TGTGCCACCAGCAGGGGGAAGGGGTCGGGTGAAAAACTGTTTTTT. Protein sequence: CATSRGKGSGEKLFF.

The J gene is TRBJ2-3, the V gene TRBV7-3; the D is unclear. Trimming cost V 5 bases and J 1 base, with 13 bases left between them. In germline, CDR1 is SGHTA, CDR2 FQGTGA. This CDR3 contains 15 residues. CDR3 protein: CASSPGNSGTDTQYF. The CDR3 nucleotides read TGTGCCAGCAGCCCCGGTAATAGTGGCACAGATACGCAGTATTTT.

The chain is built from TRBV27 and TRBJ2-7, with 7 bases identical to TRBD2. The J segment lost 1 base and the V segment lost 5 bases, leaving 5 bases of the junction unmatched. Germline V CDR1 and CDR2: MNHEY, SMNVEV (reference sequence). The CDR3 loop spans 14 amino acids. The CDR3 DNA follows: TGTGCCAGCAGTGATGGACTAGGATCCTACGAGCAGTACTTC. Protein sequence: CASSDGLGSYEQYF.

The J gene is TRBJ2-7, the V gene TRBV28, with D possibly being TRBD1 (6 bases). The CDR3 runs to 16 residues. Trimming pared 2 bases from V and 1 base from J, leaving 15 bases between. Germline values: CDR1 MDHEN, CDR2 SYDVKM. CDR3 protein: CASSLGGRVRSYEQYF. The DNA of the CDR3 is TGTGCCAGCAGTTTAGGGGGCAGGGTCCGGTCCTACGAGCAGTACTTC.

This chain connects TRBV5-1 to TRBJ1-1; no reliable D call. Germline assignment: CDR1 SGHRS and CDR2 YFSETQ. The CDR3 covers 16 residues. Trimming took 3 bases from V and 0 from J, leaving 15 bases between them. This CDR3 is CASSSAVGAMNTEAFF. The CDR3 coding sequence is TGCGCCAGCAGCTCGGCTGTTGGAGCAATGAACACTGAAGCTTTCTTT. The complete variable domain, with remaining parts taken from reference TRBV5-1 and TRBJ1-1, reads KAGVTQTPRYLIKTRGQQVTLSCSPISGHRSVSWYQQTPGQGLQFLFEYFSETQRNKGNFPGRFSGRQFSNSRSEMNVSTLELGDSALYLCASSSAVGAMNTEAFFGQGTRLTVV.

The chain couples TRBV25-1 to TRBJ1-1; perhaps TRBD1 as D (6 bases). This CDR3 is 16 amino acids long. The germline CDR1 and CDR2 sequences are MGHDK and SYGVNS. V lost 4 bases and J 1 base, leaving 16 bases between the germline ends. Here the CDR3 reads CASSGTVILTNTEAFF. CDR3 bases: TGTGCCAGCAGTGGGACAGTAATACTTACGAACACTGAAGCTTTCTTT.

The chain has TRBV6-1 and TRBJ1-4; possible D gene TRBD1, 6 bases. The CDR3 extends over 15 amino acids. With 2 bases removed from V and 7 bases from J, the gap between germline ends came to 14 bases. Germline V CDR1 and CDR2: MNHNS, SASEGT. In nucleotides, the CDR3 is TGTGCCAGCAGTGAATCATGGGGGGCAGGTGAAAAACTGTTTTTT. Residues: CASSESWGAGEKLFF.

The chain joins TRBV6-1 to TRBJ2-1; TRBD2 matches at 10 bases. CDR3 length equals 15 residues. J was trimmed by 4 bases and V by 6 bases; bases with no gene match: 6. CDR1 and CDR2 from the germline V gene are MNHNS and SASEGT. The CDR3 region is CASRAGTSEYNEQFF. The DNA for the CDR3 is TGTGCCAGCAGGGCCGGGACTAGCGAGTACAATGAGCAGTTCTTC.

This clone was seen more than once but under ten times. This chain connects TRBV10-2 to TRBJ2-7, with D maybe TRBD2 (5 bases). Trimming shortened V by 6 bases and J by 3 bases, and 12 bases separated the two germline ends. The V gene's germline CDR1 is WSHSY and CDR2 SAAADI. This CDR3 region has 13 residues. The chain's CDR3 is CASRGGQYYEQYF. CDR3 DNA sequence: TGCGCCAGCAGAGGCGGGCAGTACTACGAGCAGTACTTC.